The source of this T cell receptor beta chain is a study of T cell responses to AZD1222 COVID-19 vaccine. In the study overall: Second doses were pooled across both intervals (about 4 or about 12 weeks).

Sequencing was performed with immunoSEQ multiplex PCR; in TCRdb, only in-frame clones are kept and a portion is missing. The table lists around 100,000 clones, roughly 87% of them singletons. This CDR3 spans 13 amino acids. The V gene's germline CDR1 is SGDLS and CDR2 YYNGEE. Trimming removed 4 bases from V and 3 bases from J, with 8 bases in between. This clone appeared once. The antigen is unknown. Study-wide points: Breadth and depth of Spike-specific TCRs rose after two AZD1222 doses. Spike as a whole was targeted by vaccine-associated CD4 TCRs, dominant at 160-218 and 743-854.

The sequence derives from an adult in good health. The V gene is TRBV9, the J gene TRBJ1-5; D not certain. Material: peripheral blood, obtained on day 0 of AZD1222 vaccination. This CDR3 is CASSRTYNQPQHF. In DNA form, the CDR3 reads TGTGCCAGCAGCAGGACCTACAATCAGCCCCAGCATTTT.